This TCR beta chain was found in a study of T cell responses to AZD1222 COVID-19 vaccine. Notes on the study in general: White British donors predominated, females outnumbered males, and clonal diversity was possibly underestimated.

Comment on this clone: What it binds is not known.

Repertoires were generated with immunoSEQ multiplex PCR, while TCRdb's copy carries only in-frame clones and drops some. This sample yields over 65,000 clones, of which approximately 89% are seen a single time; 5.3% belongs to the top ten. The CDR3 has 13 amino acids. Per the germline V gene, CDR1 is GTSNPN and CDR2 is SVGIG (reference sequence). Deletions cut 3 bases from V and 1 base from J, with 9 bases between. The gene calls are TRBV30 and TRBJ1-2, with D possibly matching TRBD1 (5 bases). The source is an adult who received the AZD1222 COVID-19 vaccine. Sequenced material: peripheral blood, taken 28 days after the second AZD1222 dose. CDR3 protein: CAWSPDSNYGYTF. The CDR3 nucleotides are TGTGCCTGGAGCCCAGACAGTAACTATGGCTACACCTTC.